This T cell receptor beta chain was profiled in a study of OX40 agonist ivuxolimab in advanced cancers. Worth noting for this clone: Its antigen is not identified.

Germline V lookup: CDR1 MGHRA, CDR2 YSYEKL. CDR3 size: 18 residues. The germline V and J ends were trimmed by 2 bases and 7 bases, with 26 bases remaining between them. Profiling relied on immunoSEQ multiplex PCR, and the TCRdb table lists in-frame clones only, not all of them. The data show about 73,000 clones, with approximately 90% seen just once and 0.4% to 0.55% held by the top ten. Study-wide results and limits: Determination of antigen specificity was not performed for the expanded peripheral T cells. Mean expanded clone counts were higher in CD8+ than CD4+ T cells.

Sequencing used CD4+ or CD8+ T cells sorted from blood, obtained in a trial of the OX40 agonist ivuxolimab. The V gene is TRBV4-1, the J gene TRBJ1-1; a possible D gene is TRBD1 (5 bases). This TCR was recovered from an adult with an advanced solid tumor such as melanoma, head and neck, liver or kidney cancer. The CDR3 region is CASSQSRVRGSVSVEAFF. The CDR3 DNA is TGCGCCAGCAGCCAAAGCCGAGTGAGGGGTTCAGTATCGGTTGAAGCTTTCTTT.